This TCR beta chain was sequenced for a study of early T cells in non-severe SARS-CoV-2 infection. This clonotype is labeled as medium-sized. TCRdb passed the 5' RACE reads through MiXCR, listing each CDR3 protein once. The repertoire holds 11,000 or so distinct CDR3 sequences, with over 4% as singletons. Trimming cost V 5 bases and J 8 bases, with 19 bases left between them. CDR1 is DFQATT and CDR2 is SNEGSKA in the germline V gene (reference sequence). This CDR3 contains 14 residues. The receptor comes from an adult who was a healthcare worker with PCR-confirmed SARS-CoV-2 infection or an uninfected control (not recorded which). Material: whole blood. This chain joins TRBV20-1 and TRBJ2-1, with D maybe TRBD2 (5 bases). The CDR3 DNA reads TGCAGTGCTGGCGTAATTCGCGCCGGGGATGAGCAGTTCTTC. Translated: CSAGVIRAGDEQFF.